These 19 T cell receptor beta chains share one sample of origin, sequenced in a study of CD4 and CD8 cells across lung adenocarcinoma regions. TCRdb ran MiXCR on the PCR reads and lists one entry per CDR3 protein. The table has 20,000 to 30,000 distinct CDR3 sequences, over 40% seen once; the top ten hold 20% to 25%. Sequences were obtained from CD4+ T cells from the center of a lung tumor. The receptors here all came from a male donor with lung adenocarcinoma. The CD4 and CD8 labels of this study may be unreliable.

This clonotype has only a few counts. The chain combines TRBV27 with TRBJ2-1; 10 bases are shared with TRBD2. CDR1 is MNHEY and CDR2 is SMNVEV in the germline V gene (reference sequence). CDR3 size: 16 residues. The J segment lost 3 bases and the V segment lost 5 bases, leaving 7 bases of the junction unmatched. DNA for the CDR3: TGTGCCAGCAGTCCCAAACTAGCGGGAAGCTACAATGAGCAGTTCTTC. This sequence encodes CASSPKLAGSYNEQFF.

The sample holds many counts of this clonotype. This sequence joins TRBV7-2 and TRBJ2-3; D not resolved. From germline, CDR1 is SGHTA and CDR2 FQGNSA. V lost 6 bases and J 0 bases, leaving 13 bases between the germline ends. The CDR3 consists of 15 residues. DNA for the CDR3: TGTGCCAGCAGGTCGGACGTATTCAGCACAGATACGCAGTATTTT. Translation gives CASRSDVFSTDTQYF.

This clonotype was observed many times. V gene TRBV5-1 combines with J gene TRBJ2-5; TRBD1 aligns across 9 bases. This CDR3 region has 15 residues. Germline loops: CDR1 SGHRS, CDR2 YFSETQ. The ends lost 3 bases at V and 4 bases at J; junction bases unmatched: 7. CDR3 sequence: CASSWAGTGLETQYF. The CDR3 DNA reads as TGCGCCAGCAGCTGGGCCGGGACAGGGTTAGAGACCCAGTACTTC.

This clonotype was seen many times. This chain joins TRBV6-1 and TRBJ1-1; D may be TRBD1 (5 bases). Trimming left V 6 bases short and J 5 bases short, with 19 bases between. CDR3 length: 15 residues. CDR1 is MNHNS and CDR2 is SASEGT in the germline V gene. The CDR3 region has the DNA TGTGCCAGCAGCCCGATACCGGGGGGGGGGACTGAAGCTTTCTTT. Amino acids: CASSPIPGGGTEAFF.

The sample holds a few counts of this clonotype. A junction boundary mismatches the germline segment, possibly from a read error. The chain recombines TRBV6-1 with TRBJ2-2, with 12 positions matching TRBD2. This CDR3 is 16 amino acids long. CDR1 is MNHNS, CDR2 SASEGT, per germline. The CDR3 loop reads CASSEAGLAGAGEQFF. The CDR3 nucleotides read TGTGCCAGCAGTGAAGCGGGACTAGCGGGCGCCGGGGAGCAGTTTTTT.

This rearrangement joins TRBV11-3 to TRBJ2-3; D unclear. Germline values: CDR1 SGHNT, CDR2 YENEEA. The CDR3 is 17 amino acids. Trimming took off 1 base at V and 9 bases at J, with 23 bases between the two ends. This chain's CDR3 is CASSLVVGLGFKNTQYF. CDR3 coding DNA: TGTGCCAGCAGCTTAGTTGTGGGCTTGGGATTCAAAAACACGCAGTATTTT.

This clonotype is categorized as medium-sized. The genes are TRBV6-5 and TRBJ2-5, with D perhaps matching TRBD2 (7 bases). With the DNA end fitting TRBJ2-7 better, the J assignment may be wrong. The CDR3 loop spans 13 amino acids. CDR1 and CDR2 (germline): MNHEY, SVGAGI. CDR3 coding DNA: TGTGCCACCTCCAGTGGGGGGGCATACGAGCAGTACTTC. This translates into CATSSGGAYEQYF.

At least ten counts were recorded for this clonotype. This rearrangement joins TRBV6-4 to TRBJ2-3, with D maybe TRBD1 (5 bases). CDR3 length: 15 amino acids. V was clipped by 5 bases and J by 1 base, with 13 bases between them. CDR1 is MRHNA, CDR2 SNTAGT, per germline. This CDR3 is CASSLTEGGTDTQYF. In DNA form, the CDR3 reads TGTGCCAGCAGTCTTACCGAAGGGGGCACAGATACGCAGTATTTT.

This chain's CDR3 is CSASVPTIYEQFF. The CDR3 DNA follows: TGCAGTGCTAGTGTGCCTACTATTTATGAGCAGTTCTTC. This sequence joins TRBV20-1 and TRBJ2-1, with D hard to call. Trimming took off 3 bases at V and 8 bases at J, with 14 bases between the two ends. The CDR3 has 13 amino acids. Germline V gives CDR1 DFQATT, CDR2 SNEGSKA (reference sequence).

Worth noting for this clonotype: An end of the junction does not agree with germline; a read error may underlie this. The V call is TRBV27, the J call TRBJ2-5; D possibly corresponds to TRBD2 (6 bases). CDR1 MNHEY and CDR2 SMNVEV come from the germline V gene (reference sequence). The CDR3 is made up of 15 amino acids. CDR3 amino acids: CASSFSRDGPDVQYF. CDR3 DNA sequence: TGTGCCAGCAGTTTCTCGCGGGATGGGCCCGACGTCCAGTATTTC.

This clonotype was recorded many times. V gene TRBV28 combines with J gene TRBJ2-5, with D perhaps being TRBD1 or TRBD2 (5 bases each). The V gene lost 1 base and the J gene lost 11 bases, with 11 bases spanning the gap. The CDR3 totals 12 residues. Per germline, CDR1 MDHEN and CDR2 SYDVKM. In nucleotides, the CDR3 is TGTGCCAGCAGTTTATTTCAGGGAGAGCAGTACTTC. Protein: CASSLFQGEQYF.

By share, this clonotype counts as medium-sized (0.01 to 0.1%). Here the CDR3 reads CASSRLTGGGETQYF. The CDR3 DNA follows: TGTGCCAGCAGCAGACTAACAGGGGGCGGGGAGACCCAGTACTTC. V gene TRBV14 combines with J gene TRBJ2-5; TRBD1 aligns across 9 bases. Germline V gene sequence: CDR1 SGHDN, CDR2 FVKESK. V lost 5 bases and J lost 5; bases outside the gene matches: 9. The CDR3 is 15 amino acids.

About this clonotype: At one boundary the junction diverges from the germline segment, which might be a read error. The V and J genes are TRBV4-1 and TRBJ2-5; either TRBD1 or TRBD2 may fit D (6 bases each). Looked up from germline, CDR1 is MGHRA and CDR2 is YSYEKL. This CDR3 is built from 18 residues. The CDR3 reads CASSRALVGGRGTETQYF. CDR3 nucleotides: TGCGCCAGCAGCCGAGCGCTGGTCGGGGGCCGCGGCACAGAGACGCAGTACTTC.

V is TRBV11-1 and J is TRBJ2-1, with 10 positions matching TRBD1. The germline V gene encodes CDR1 SGHAT and CDR2 FQDESV (reference sequence). This CDR3 has 15 amino acids. With V trimmed by 5 bases and J by 6 bases, 7 bases remained unmatched. CDR3 in amino acids: CASSAGTGASNEQFF. The DNA of the CDR3 is TGTGCCAGCAGCGCCGGGACAGGGGCTTCCAATGAGCAGTTCTTC.

This clonotype was seen a few times. The rearrangement uses TRBV15 and TRBJ2-1, with D perhaps TRBD2 (6 bases). Gene TRBJ2-5 matches the end of the DNA better, so the J call may be wrong. This CDR3 has 14 residues. CDR1 and CDR2 from the germline V gene are LNHNV and YYDKDF (reference sequence). CDR3 DNA: TGTGCCACCAGCAGAGCGGGAGCTCGGGAGACCCAGTACTTC. This codes for CATSRAGARETQYF.

In the case of this clonotype: Compared with germline, one end of the junction differs, possibly owing to a read error. The V gene is TRBV10-1, the J gene TRBJ2-3; D unclear. The CDR3 is made up of 17 amino acids. CDR1 is WNHNN, CDR2 SYGVQD, per germline (reference sequence). The CDR3 region is CASSEGGGSRGPDTQYF. CDR3 nucleotide sequence: TGCGCCAGCAGTGAGGGTGGCGGCAGCCGTGGCCCAGATACCCAGTATTTC.

This clonotype has only a few counts. The chain combines TRBV6-1 with TRBJ2-5; TRBD1 might be the D (6 bases). The closer fit of TRBJ2-7 to the DNA end suggests the J call may be wrong. CDR1 is MNHNS, CDR2 SASEGT, per germline. This CDR3 spans 11 amino acids. The CDR3 bases are TGTGCCAGCTCAGGGGCCTACGAGCAGTACTTC. Translating it yields CASSGAYEQYF.

In this sample, this clonotype turned up a few times. The V gene is TRBV7-2, the J gene TRBJ1-2; 7 bases agree with TRBD1. Trimming removed 4 bases from V and 7 bases from J; junction bases left unmatched: 12. The germline gives CDR1 SGHTA, CDR2 FQGNSA. The CDR3 runs to 15 residues. CDR3 sequence: CASSSPDRVAFGYTF. DNA of the CDR3: TGTGCCAGCAGCTCCCCAGACAGGGTGGCTTTTGGCTACACCTTC.

The chain carries TRBV7-6 and TRBJ2-5, with 9 bases matching TRBD2. Per germline, CDR1 SGHVS and CDR2 FNYEAQ. The ends lost 5 bases at V and 5 bases at J; junction bases unmatched: 9. The CDR3 contains 15 residues. The CDR3 region has the DNA TGTGCCAGCAGCACTCAAGGACTAGCGCGGGAGACCCAGTACTTC. Its translation is CASSTQGLARETQYF. Looking up the rest from reference TRBV7-6 and TRBJ2-5 gives the full variable domain: GAGVSQSPRYKVTKRGQDVALRCDPISGHVSLYWYRQALGQGPEFLTYFNYEAQQDKSGLPNDRFSAERPEGSISTLTIQRTEQRDSAMYRCASSTQGLARETQYFGPGTRLLVL.